This TCR beta chain was sequenced in a study of cytomegalovirus exposure and HLA in healthy donors (dated by TCRdb to the late 2010s). At the level of the whole study: In an earlier analysis of some 550 of the donors, approximately 260 Gb of sequence data and just under 120 million unique TCR beta sequences from some 170 million T cells were reported. The study used immunosequencing to profile the T cell repertoires of approximately 640 subjects and linked those repertoires to cytomegalovirus serostatus. Roughly 5 DR-DQ haplotypes were handled as single units for association and clustering, since linkage in the cohort was strong. Donor age, sex, ethnicity and CMV serostatus were compiled alongside the repertoire data. The study was designed to test whether signatures of past pathogen exposure could be identified by cataloging public T cell receptors. Of the roughly 400 genotyped donors, over 65% fell in the genetic ancestry cluster associated with self-reported Caucasian donors. Besides the first cohort of roughly 640 subjects, a separate validation cohort made up of 90 to 150 different subjects was used. Class I and class II HLA loci were covered by the typing at four-digit resolution. Typing coverage varied by locus: about 629-640 donors for A, B, C, DRB1 and DQB1; approximately 500 for DQA1; about 590 for DPA1; about 450 for DPB1. In the later analysis, no new phenotypic data were used to find candidate immune exposures; instead, reliance was placed on TCR beta sequences and their occurrence across donors. Roughly 300 gigabases of sequencing data and 75 million to 85 million unique TCR sequences made up an early release that covered fewer than 650 HLA-typed donors. A later genetic analysis used genome-wide SNP genotypes for 398 of the 666 donors, treating that subset as a discovery cohort. All discovery cohort repertoires had been generated on a single sequencing platform. An earlier analysis of around 640 of the donors used high-throughput TCR beta sequencing to judge whether each TCR beta V gene segment behaved as functional or pseudogenic. Among a few hundred genotyped donors of the cohort, an average of approximately 240,000 unique TCR beta nucleotide sequences were sequenced per donor, about a sixth of them non-productive. The study combined high-throughput TCR immunosequencing, statistical association of individual TCRs with disease status, and machine learning to predict cytomegalovirus infection status. A later analysis re-examined previously published TCR beta repertoires from roughly 720 donors and added high-resolution HLA genotyping to investigate patterns of TCR occurrence. General conclusions and limits of the study: Because counts were too low, more than 15 rarely observed V segments, including chromosome 9 orphons, were excluded from the earlier analysis of some 540 of the donors. A group of highly shared sequence variants was considered likely to be a technical artifact of the sequencing pipeline. A further reported finding was that TCR beta sequences accurately predicted the HLA-A and HLA-B alleles for most subjects in the first cohort. In a later analysis, several top co-occurrence clusters were reported to appear linked to parvovirus B19, influenza, CMV and Epstein-Barr virus. It was suggested by the authors that the approach could potentially be generalized to other disease states and immunological phenotypes. Strong co-occurrence of HLA alleles, especially DR and DQ, made assigning TCR associations to individual alleles difficult. In an earlier analysis of roughly 560 of the donors, most TCR beta V segments were observed in productive rearrangements about 87% or about 30% of the time, broadly matching IMGT annotations. Linkage disequilibrium might explain the correlated functional status among segregating V segments, but an unknown experimental factor could not be ruled out. According to a later analysis, TCR association rates differed among HLA loci, with DRB1 alleles showing the most associated TCRs and HLA-C alleles showing the fewest. The classifier was reported to diagnose cytomegalovirus status with high specificity and sensitivity in both the original and validation cohorts. The presence/absence analyses assumed that sequencing depth was roughly uniform across donors, and that assumption may not be true. Only TCR beta chains were sequenced in this cohort, and the absence of alpha or paired-chain data limited detectable features. In vitro tests confirmed that three of the cytomegalovirus-associated TCR beta chains recognize cytomegalovirus antigens. Because HLA typing was unavailable for some donors at each locus, only the typed subset was used in association tests. In a later genetic analysis, fewer N-insertions in productive TCRs were reported among donors in an Asian-associated ancestry cluster than the roughly 700-donor mean. For the cohort, immune exposure information was limited to CMV serostatus. A total of fewer than 200 TCR beta chains were listed by the study as associated with cytomegalovirus. In a later genetic analysis, a missense DCLRE1C variant was associated with V-gene and J-gene trimming of TCR beta chains, and the association was replicated in an independent cohort. In a later analysis, some 18,000 TCR beta sequences were associated with specific HLA alleles at a false discovery rate of 0.05. Most CMV-associated TCR beta chains appeared to be HLA-restricted in a later analysis, and the HLA associations seemed to be driven largely by CMV exposure. The 87-base-pair reads could not distinguish some IMGT-functional V segments, including TRBV6-2 and TRBV6-3, so those segments were excluded. While some public TCRs were present in many individuals, most TCR sequences turned up only very rarely across donors. A later analysis found that HLA-associated TCR beta chains were more clonally expanded and had lower generation probabilities than equally common non-associated chains.

The cohort consisted of approximately 690 healthy bone marrow donors. All cohort members were sampled while nominally healthy, although unrecorded immune exposures were likely present. The donor tested CMV seropositive and was one of the 289 seropositive cohort members. A peripheral blood sample was collected from each donor, and TCR beta sequencing was performed on peripheral blood mononuclear cells. Genomic DNA was extracted from the blood cell samples with the Qiagen DNeasy Blood Extraction Kit. The library was built by means of the immunoSEQ multiplex PCR assay. For the multiplex PCR, a mixture combining 60 forward primers for TCR Vbeta segments and 13 reverse primers for TCR Jbeta segments was used. A multiplex PCR assay on genomic DNA amplified the CDR3 region of rearranged TCR beta genes. On the Illumina HiSeq System, the amplified TCR beta libraries were sequenced as 87-base-pair reads. The original methods were these. A later analysis tallied around 87 million unique TCR beta chains across the 666 repertoires, and around 9.9 million of those chains were shared by two or more donors. Raw reads were error-corrected and collapsed into unique sequences with a nearest-neighbor algorithm that merged closely related sequences to remove PCR and sequencing errors. To assign V, D and J gene segments, CDR3 sequences were aligned to IMGT reference sequences. For a sequence to be retained, at least a six-nucleotide match to both a V gene segment and a J gene segment was required. Rearrangements were classified as productive when the CDR3 lacked stop codons and remained in frame with V and J, and all other rearrangements were classified as non-productive. CDR3 was defined according to IMGT convention as the region running from the second conserved V-encoded cysteine to the conserved J-encoded phenylalanine. Sequences without an unambiguous match to a single V gene segment were excluded from the earlier analysis of approximately 560 of the donors. An earlier analysis of a few hundred of the donors classified V segments as functional when productive rearrangements were above 56.7% and as segregating when the standard deviation between donors was above 5%. To diagnose cytomegalovirus status from the catalog of TCR beta chain sequences, a statistical classification framework was built. A later analysis assigned V and J genes by comparing TCR nucleotide sequences with IMGT/GENE-DB human TR gene sequences. A later analysis assigned CDR3 sequences and most-parsimonious VDJ recombination scenarios with the TCRdist pipeline. A later analysis defined each TCR beta chain by its CDR3 amino acid sequence plus V-gene family, and excluded reads lacking a unique V-gene family. A later analysis removed roughly 590 highly shared, low-generation-probability nucleotide sequences to deal with suspected cross-contamination and a sequencing artifact. In a later analysis, a clonal expansion index was calculated for each public chain from normalized within-repertoire ranks of inferred template counts. In a later analysis, generation probabilities were computed with a VDJ recombination model fitted to out-of-frame rearrangements, and the resulting probabilities were checked against IGoR. A later analysis scored TCR-TCR, TCR-HLA and TCR-CMV co-occurrence with hypergeometric tests, applying a repertoire-size bias correction to TCR pairs. To estimate false discovery rates, a later analysis permuted the HLA or CMV assignments 20 times. In a later analysis, co-occurring TCRs were grouped using DBSCAN, and TCRdist sequence similarity was added for clustering within HLA-allele-positive subsets. Co-occurrence clustering excluded repertoires with fewer than 30,000 or more than 120,000 public chains, plus five with anomalous nucleotide sharing. Not all clones reach the TCRdb copy of this immuneACCESS table, which keeps in-frame sequences only. Checked studies attribute under half of the gap to unresolved V genes and leave the rest unexplained. V, J and clone size are taken as reported in that table, and D and trimming were inferred from the DNA itself. This sample comprises roughly 150,000 clones, 80% to 85% of them detected only once. Roughly 8% of the sample is held by the ten biggest clonotypes.

Trimming costs V 6 bases and J 0 bases, and their ends lie 18 bases apart. The CDR3 goes from the cysteine to the phenylalanine over 17 residues. Only the CDR3 DNA stays, 51 bases, in frame from base 1. Looking up the germline V gene (reference sequence) yields CDR1 LNHDA and CDR2 SQIVND. As concerns this clone: Its binding antigen is unknown. The input lacks base qualities; no much larger clone sits a single base away.

The sample taken for sequencing was PBMCs. The chain links TRBV19 with TRBJ2-1; a weak D assignment points to TRBD1 (5 bases agree). This clonotype was sampled from a male donor in good health and CMV-seropositive. The CDR3 protein: CASRSMTADGSYNEQFF. The sequenced DNA: TGTGCCAGTAGAAGCATGACAGCCGACGGCTCCTACAATGAGCAGTTCTTC.